This T cell receptor beta chain is drawn from a study of OX40 agonist ivuxolimab in advanced cancers. Points from the study as a whole: Low normalized T-cell clonal expansion also characterized some of the nonresponders.

A remark on this clone: The antigen remains unidentified.

Repertoires were generated with immunoSEQ multiplex PCR, while TCRdb's copy carries only in-frame clones and drops some. Among tens of thousands of clones listed, more than 70% were seen once. V dropped 1 base and J dropped 1 base, with 10 bases sitting between them. CDR3 length: 15 amino acids. Germline V gene data show CDR1 as SGHDN and CDR2 as FVKESK. The source was CD4+ or CD8+ T cells sorted from blood, collected in a trial of the OX40 agonist ivuxolimab. This TCR came from an adult with an advanced solid tumor such as melanoma, head and neck, liver or kidney cancer. The V call is TRBV14, the J call TRBJ1-1; no reliable D call. CDR3 sequence: CASSQAVGSNTEAFF. The CDR3 coding sequence is TGTGCCAGCAGCCAAGCGGTGGGATCGAACACTGAAGCTTTCTTT.